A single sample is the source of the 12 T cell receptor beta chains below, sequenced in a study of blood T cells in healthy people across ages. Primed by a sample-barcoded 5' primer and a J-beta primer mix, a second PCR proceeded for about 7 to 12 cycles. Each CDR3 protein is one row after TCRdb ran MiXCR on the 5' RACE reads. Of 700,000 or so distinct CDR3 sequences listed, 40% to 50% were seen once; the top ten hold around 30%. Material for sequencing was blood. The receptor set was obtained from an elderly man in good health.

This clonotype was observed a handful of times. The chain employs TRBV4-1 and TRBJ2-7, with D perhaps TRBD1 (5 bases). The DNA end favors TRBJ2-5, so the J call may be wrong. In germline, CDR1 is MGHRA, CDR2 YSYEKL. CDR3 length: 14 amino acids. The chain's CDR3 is CASSQRDGAETQYF. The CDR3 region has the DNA TGCGCCAGCAGCCAAAGGGATGGGGCAGAGACCCAGTACTTC.

CDR3 amino acids: CAISEVGTRQETQYF. The CDR3 DNA sequence: TGTGCCATCAGTGAGGTCGGGACAAGACAAGAGACCCAGTACTTC. The chain combines TRBV10-3 with TRBJ2-7, with D possibly matching TRBD1 (6 bases). The J call is uncertain, as TRBJ2-5 better fits the DNA end. CDR3 length equals 15 residues. Germline V gene lookup returns CDR1 ENHRY and CDR2 SYGVKD.

The CDR3 region is CSANNQPQHF. The CDR3 DNA is TGCAGTGCTAATAATCAGCCCCAGCATTTT. The V gene is TRBV20-1, the J gene TRBJ1-5; D gene uncertain. The CDR3 has 10 amino acids. The V gene's germline CDR1 is DFQATT and CDR2 SNEGSKA (reference sequence). The ends were cut back, 4 bases at V and 4 bases at J, with 2 bases in the middle.

CDR3 sequence: CASSLRRQPENIQYF. DNA for the CDR3: TGTGCCAGCAGCCTAAGGAGACAGCCCGAAAACATTCAGTACTTC. The chain carries TRBV11-2 and TRBJ2-4; TRBD1 might be the D (5 bases). The V end lost 5 bases, the J end lost 5 bases, and 16 bases lay between the germline ends. The length of the CDR3 is 15 residues. Germline V gene lookup returns CDR1 SGHAT and CDR2 FQNNGV.

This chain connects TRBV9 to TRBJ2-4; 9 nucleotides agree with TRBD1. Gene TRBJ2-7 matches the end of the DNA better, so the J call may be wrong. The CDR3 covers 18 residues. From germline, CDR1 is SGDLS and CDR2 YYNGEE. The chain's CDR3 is CASSRGQGSSPQAYEQYF. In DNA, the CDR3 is TGTGCCAGCAGCAGAGGACAGGGGAGCTCCCCTCAGGCCTACGAGCAGTACTTC.

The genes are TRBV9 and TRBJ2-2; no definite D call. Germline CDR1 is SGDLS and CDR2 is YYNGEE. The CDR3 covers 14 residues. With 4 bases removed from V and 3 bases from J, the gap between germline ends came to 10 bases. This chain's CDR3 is CASSYSADTGELFF. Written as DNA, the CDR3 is TGTGCCAGCAGCTACAGTGCAGACACCGGGGAGCTGTTTTTT. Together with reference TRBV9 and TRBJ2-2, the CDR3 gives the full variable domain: DSGVTQTPKHLITATGQRVTLRCSPRSGDLSVYWYQQSLDQGLQFLIQYYNGEERAKGNILERFSAQQFPDLHSELNLSSLELGDSALYFCASSYSADTGELFFGEGSRLTVL.

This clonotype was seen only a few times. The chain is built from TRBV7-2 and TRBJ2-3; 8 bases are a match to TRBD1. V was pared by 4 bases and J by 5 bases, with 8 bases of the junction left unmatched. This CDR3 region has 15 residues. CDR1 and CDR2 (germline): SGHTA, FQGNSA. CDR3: CASSSGTGGVDTQYF. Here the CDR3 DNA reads TGTGCCAGCAGCTCCGGGACAGGTGGTGTAGATACGCAGTATTTT.

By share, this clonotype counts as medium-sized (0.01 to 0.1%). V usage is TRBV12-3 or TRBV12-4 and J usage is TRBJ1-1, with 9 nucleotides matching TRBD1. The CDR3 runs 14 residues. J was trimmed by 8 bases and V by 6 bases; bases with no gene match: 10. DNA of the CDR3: TGTGCCAGCAGCCAGGGACAGGGCCCCAGGGAAGCTTTCTTT. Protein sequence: CASSQGQGPREAFF.

In DNA form, the CDR3 reads TGTGCCAGCAGTTCACAGTTTAATGAAAAACTGTTTTTT. Protein sequence: CASSSQFNEKLFF. The chain combines TRBV6-2 or TRBV6-3 with TRBJ1-4; D gene unclear. This CDR3 comprises 13 residues. V lost 4 bases to trimming and J lost 4 bases, with 7 bases between them. Germline-derived CDR1 and CDR2 are MNHEY and SVGEGT.

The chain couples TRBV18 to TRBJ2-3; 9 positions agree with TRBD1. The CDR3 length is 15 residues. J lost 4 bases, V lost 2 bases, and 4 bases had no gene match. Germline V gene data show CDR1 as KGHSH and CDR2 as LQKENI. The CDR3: CASSPTGGSADTQYF. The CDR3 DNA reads TGTGCCAGCTCACCAACAGGGGGCAGTGCAGATACGCAGTATTTT.

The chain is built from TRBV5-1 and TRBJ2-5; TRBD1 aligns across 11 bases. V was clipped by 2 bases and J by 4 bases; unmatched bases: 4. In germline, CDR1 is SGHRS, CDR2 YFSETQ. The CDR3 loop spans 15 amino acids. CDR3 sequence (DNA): TGCGCCAGCAGCTTCGGACAGGGGGCGGCAGAGACCCAGTACTTC. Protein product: CASSFGQGAAETQYF.

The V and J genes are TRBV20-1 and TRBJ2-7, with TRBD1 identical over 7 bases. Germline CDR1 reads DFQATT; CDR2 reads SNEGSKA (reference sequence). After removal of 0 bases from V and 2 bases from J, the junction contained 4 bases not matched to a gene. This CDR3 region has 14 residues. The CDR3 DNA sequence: TGCAGTGCTAGAGAACAGGGGCCCACCTACGAGCAGTACTTC. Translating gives CSAREQGPTYEQYF.